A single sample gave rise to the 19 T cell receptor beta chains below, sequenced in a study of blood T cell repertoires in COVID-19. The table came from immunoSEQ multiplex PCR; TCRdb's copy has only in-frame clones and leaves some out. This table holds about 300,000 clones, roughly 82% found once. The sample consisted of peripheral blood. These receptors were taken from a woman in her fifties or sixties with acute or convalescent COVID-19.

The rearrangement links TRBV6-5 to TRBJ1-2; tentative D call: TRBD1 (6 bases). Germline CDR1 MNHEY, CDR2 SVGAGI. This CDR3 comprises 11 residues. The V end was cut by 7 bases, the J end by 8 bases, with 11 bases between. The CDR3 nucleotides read TGTGCCAGCACGCAGGGGACCGGCTACACCTTC. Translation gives CASTQGTGYTF.

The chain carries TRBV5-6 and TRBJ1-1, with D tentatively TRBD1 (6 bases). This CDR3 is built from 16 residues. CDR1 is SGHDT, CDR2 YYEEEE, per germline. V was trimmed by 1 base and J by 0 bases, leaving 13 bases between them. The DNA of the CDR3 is TGTGCCAGCAGCTTGTTGGTAGGACAGATGAACACTGAAGCTTTCTTT. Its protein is CASSLLVGQMNTEAFF.

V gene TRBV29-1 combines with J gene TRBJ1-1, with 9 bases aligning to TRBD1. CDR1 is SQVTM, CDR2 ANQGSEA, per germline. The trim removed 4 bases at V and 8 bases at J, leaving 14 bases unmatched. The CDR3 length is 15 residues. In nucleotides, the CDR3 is TGCAGCGTTGCCCGGACAGGGGCCTCCGGGGGCGAAGCTTTCTTT. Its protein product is CSVARTGASGGEAFF.

The CDR3 sequence: CATSDGRGVGVIEKLFF. The CDR3, as DNA: TGTGCCACCAGTGACGGGAGGGGAGTCGGAGTAATTGAAAAACTGTTTTTT. This chain uses TRBV24-1 with TRBJ1-4, with a tentative D call TRBD1 (5 bases). This CDR3 is built from 17 residues. CDR1 KGHDR and CDR2 SFDVKD come from the germline V gene. Trimming removed 4 bases from V and 7 bases from J, with 21 bases in between.

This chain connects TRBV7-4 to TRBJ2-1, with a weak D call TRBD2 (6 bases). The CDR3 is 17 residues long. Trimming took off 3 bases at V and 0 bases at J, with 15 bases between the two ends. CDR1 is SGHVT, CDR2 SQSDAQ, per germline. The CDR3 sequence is CASSFTSFSLSYNEQFF. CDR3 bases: TGTGCCAGCAGCTTTACTAGCTTCTCGCTCTCCTACAATGAGCAGTTCTTC. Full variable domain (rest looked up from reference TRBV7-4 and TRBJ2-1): GAGVSQSPRYKVAKRGRDVALRCDSISGHVTLYWYRQTLGQGSEVLTYSQSDAQRDKSGRPSGRFSAERPERSVSTLKIQRTEQGDSAVYLCASSFTSFSLSYNEQFFGPGTRLTVL.

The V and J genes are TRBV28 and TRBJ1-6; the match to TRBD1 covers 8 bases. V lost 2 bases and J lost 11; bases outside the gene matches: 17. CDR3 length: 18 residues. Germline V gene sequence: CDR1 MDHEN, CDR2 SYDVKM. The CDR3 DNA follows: TGTGCCAGCAGTTTAATCCTCGGGGGTCAGGGGGCATGGACACCCCTCCACTTT. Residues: CASSLILGGQGAWTPLHF.

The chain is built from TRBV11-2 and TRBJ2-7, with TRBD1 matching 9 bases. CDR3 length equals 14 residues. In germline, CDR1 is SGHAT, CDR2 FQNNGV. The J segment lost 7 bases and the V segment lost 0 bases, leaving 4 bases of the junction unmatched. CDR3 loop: CASSLDRDRAEQYF. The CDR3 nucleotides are TGTGCCAGCAGCTTAGACCGGGACAGGGCGGAGCAGTACTTC.

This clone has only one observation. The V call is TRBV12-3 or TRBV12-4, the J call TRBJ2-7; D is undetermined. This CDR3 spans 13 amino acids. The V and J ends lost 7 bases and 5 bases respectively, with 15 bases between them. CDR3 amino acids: CASTSFSSNEQYF. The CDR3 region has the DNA TGTGCCAGCACCTCCTTTTCGAGCAACGAGCAGTACTTC.

The CDR3 here is CASSLVAGTHYEQYF. In nucleotides, the CDR3 is TGTGCCAGCAGCTTAGTGGCGGGTACTCACTACGAGCAGTACTTC. The chain carries TRBV7-8 and TRBJ2-7; a possible D gene is TRBD2 (5 bases). The germline V and J ends were trimmed by 1 base and 3 bases, with 13 bases remaining between them. From germline, CDR1 is SGHVS and CDR2 FQNEAQ. The CDR3 is 15 residues long.

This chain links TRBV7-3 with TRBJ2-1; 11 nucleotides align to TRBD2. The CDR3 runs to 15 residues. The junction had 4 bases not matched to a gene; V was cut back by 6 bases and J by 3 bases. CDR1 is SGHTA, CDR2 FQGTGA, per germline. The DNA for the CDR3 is TGTGCCAGCAGTCTAGCGGGAGGCCACTACAATGAGCAGTTCTTC. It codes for CASSLAGGHYNEQFF.

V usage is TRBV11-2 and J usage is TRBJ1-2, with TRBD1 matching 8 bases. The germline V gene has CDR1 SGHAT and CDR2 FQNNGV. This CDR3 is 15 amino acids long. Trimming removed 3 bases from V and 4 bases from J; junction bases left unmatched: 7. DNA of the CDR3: TGTGCCAGCAGCTTGTTGGACAGGGTTGGCTATGGCTACACCTTC. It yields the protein CASSLLDRVGYGYTF.

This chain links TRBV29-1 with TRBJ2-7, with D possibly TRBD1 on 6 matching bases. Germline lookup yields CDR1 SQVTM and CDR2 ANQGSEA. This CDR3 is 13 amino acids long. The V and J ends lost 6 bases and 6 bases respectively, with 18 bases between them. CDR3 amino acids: CSVGATGWGEQYF. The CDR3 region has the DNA TGCAGCGTGGGGGCCACGGGATGGGGCGAGCAGTACTTC.

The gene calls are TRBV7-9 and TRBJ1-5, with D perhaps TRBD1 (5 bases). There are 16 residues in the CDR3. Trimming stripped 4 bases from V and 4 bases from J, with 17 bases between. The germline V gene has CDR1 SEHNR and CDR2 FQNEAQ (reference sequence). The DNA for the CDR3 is TGTGCCAGCAGCTCGCCGGGGGGAGCGTTTAATCAGCCCCAGCATTTT. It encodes CASSSPGGAFNQPQHF.

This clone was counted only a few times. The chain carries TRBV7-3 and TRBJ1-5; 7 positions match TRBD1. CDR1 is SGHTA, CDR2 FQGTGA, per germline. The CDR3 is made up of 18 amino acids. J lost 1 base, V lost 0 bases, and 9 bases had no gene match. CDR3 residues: CASSLTGHRGDSNQPQHF. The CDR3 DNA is TGTGCCAGCAGCTTAACGGGACACAGGGGAGACAGCAATCAGCCCCAGCATTTT.

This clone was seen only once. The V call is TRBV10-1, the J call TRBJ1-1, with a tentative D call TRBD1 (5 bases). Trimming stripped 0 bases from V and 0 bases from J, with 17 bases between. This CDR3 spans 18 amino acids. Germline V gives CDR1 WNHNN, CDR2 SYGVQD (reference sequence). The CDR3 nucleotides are TGCGCCAGCAGTGAGTCGAAGTTAAGGGGCAGCTTGAACACTGAAGCTTTCTTT. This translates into CASSESKLRGSLNTEAFF.

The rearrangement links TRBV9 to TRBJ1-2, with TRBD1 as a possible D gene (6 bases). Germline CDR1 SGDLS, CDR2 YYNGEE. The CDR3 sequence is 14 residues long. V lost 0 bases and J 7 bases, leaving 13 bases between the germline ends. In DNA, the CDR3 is TGTGCCAGCAGCGTAGATCTGGGGGCGAGTGGCTACACCTTC. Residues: CASSVDLGASGYTF.

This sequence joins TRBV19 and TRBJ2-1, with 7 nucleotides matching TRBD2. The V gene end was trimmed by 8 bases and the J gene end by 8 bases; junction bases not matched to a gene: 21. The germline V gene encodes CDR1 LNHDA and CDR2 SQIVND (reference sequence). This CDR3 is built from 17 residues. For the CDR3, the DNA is TGTGCCAGTGGTGCTAGCGGAGTCGGACTAAAACGGTATGAGCAGTTCTTC. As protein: CASGASGVGLKRYEQFF.

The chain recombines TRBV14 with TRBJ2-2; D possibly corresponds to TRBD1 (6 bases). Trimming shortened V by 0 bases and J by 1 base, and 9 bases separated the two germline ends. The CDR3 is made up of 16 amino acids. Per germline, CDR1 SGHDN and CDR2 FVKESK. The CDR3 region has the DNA TGTGCCAGCAGCCAAGAGGGCAGGGGGAACACCGGGGAGCTGTTTTTT. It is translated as CASSQEGRGNTGELFF.

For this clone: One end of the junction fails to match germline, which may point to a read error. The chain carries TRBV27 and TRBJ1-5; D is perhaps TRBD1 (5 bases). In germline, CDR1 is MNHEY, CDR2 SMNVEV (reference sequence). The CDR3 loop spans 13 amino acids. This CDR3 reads CASSSPSGGVVLF. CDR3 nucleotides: TGTGCCAGCAGTTCCCCTAGTGGGGGGGTCGTCCTCTTT.